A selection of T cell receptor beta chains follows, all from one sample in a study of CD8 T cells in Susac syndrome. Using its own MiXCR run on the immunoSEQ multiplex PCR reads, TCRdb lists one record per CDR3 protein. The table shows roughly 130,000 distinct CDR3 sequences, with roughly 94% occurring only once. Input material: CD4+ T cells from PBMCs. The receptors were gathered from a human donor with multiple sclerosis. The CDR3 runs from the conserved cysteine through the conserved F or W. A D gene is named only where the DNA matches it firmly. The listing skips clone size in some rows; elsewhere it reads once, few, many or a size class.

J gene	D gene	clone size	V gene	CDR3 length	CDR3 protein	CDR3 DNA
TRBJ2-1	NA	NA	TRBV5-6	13	CASSWGLNNEQFF	TGTGCCAGCAGCTGGGGACTTAACAATGAGCAGTTCTTC
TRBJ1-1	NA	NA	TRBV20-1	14	CSATPTVMNTEAFF	TGCAGTGCTACCCCTACGGTTATGAACACTGAAGCTTTCTTT
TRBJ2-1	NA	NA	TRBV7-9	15	CASSLFVLSYNEQFF	TGTGCCAGCAGCCTTTTTGTCCTATCCTACAATGAGCAGTTCTTC
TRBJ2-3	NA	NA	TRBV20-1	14	CSARIGGSTDTQYF	TGCAGTGCTAGAATCGGCGGGAGCACAGATACGCAGTATTTT
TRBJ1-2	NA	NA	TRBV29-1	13	CSVAAAGAYGYTF	TGCAGCGTTGCCGCAGCAGGGGCATATGGCTACACCTTC
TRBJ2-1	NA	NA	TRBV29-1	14	CSVDGGPLVDEQFF	TGCAGCGTTGATGGAGGGCCTCTAGTGGATGAGCAGTTCTTC
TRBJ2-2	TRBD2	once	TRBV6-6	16	CASSYSGGGNTGELFF	TGTGCCAGCAGTTACTCTGGCGGGGGTAACACCGGGGAGCTGTTTTTT
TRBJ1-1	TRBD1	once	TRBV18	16	CASSSDRGPMNTEAFF	TGTGCCAGCTCGTCTGACAGGGGGCCTATGAACACTGAAGCTTTCTTT
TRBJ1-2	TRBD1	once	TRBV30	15	CAWRPGGSAPYGYTF	TGTGCCTGGAGGCCAGGGGGCAGTGCCCCATATGGCTACACCTTC
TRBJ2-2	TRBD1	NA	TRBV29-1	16	CSVEVYGQGATGELFF	TGCAGCGTTGAAGTGTATGGACAGGGGGCAACCGGGGAGCTGTTTTTT
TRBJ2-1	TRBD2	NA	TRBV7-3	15	CASSLRGGLYNEQFF	TGTGCCAGCAGCTTACGGGGGGGGCTCTACAATGAGCAGTTCTTC
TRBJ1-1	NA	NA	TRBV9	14	CASSVGLQDTEAFF	TGTGCCAGCAGCGTAGGGCTCCAGGACACTGAAGCTTTCTTT
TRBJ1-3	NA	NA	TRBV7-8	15	CASSLSSLPGTTIYF	TGTGCCAGCAGCCTTTCCAGCCTCCCGGGGACCACCATATATTTT
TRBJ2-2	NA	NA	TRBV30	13	CAWSQTYTGELFF	TGTGCCTGGAGTCAAACATACACCGGGGAGCTGTTTTTT
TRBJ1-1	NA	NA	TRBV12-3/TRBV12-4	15	CASSPAGTWNTEAFF	TGTGCCAGCAGTCCCGCCGGGACATGGAACACTGAAGCTTTCTTT
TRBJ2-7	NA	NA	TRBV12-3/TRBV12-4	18	CASSPSPGPKAFSYEQYF	TGTGCCAGCAGTCCTTCCCCGGGACCCAAGGCCTTCTCCTACGAGCAGTACTTC
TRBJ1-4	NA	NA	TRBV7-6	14	CASSRGTANEKLFF	TGTGCCAGCAGCCGTGGGACGGCTAATGAAAAACTGTTTTTT
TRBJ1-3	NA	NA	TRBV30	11	CAWPRGNTIYF	TGTGCCTGGCCTAGAGGAAACACCATATATTTT
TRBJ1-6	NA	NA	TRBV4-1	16	CASSQEGGTKLITLHF	TGCGCCAGCAGCCAAGAAGGAGGGACGAAGTTAATAACCCTCCACTTT
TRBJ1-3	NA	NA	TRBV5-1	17	CASSLVAGLHSGNTIYF	TGCGCCAGCAGCTTGGTCGCCGGTCTCCACTCTGGAAACACCATATATTTT
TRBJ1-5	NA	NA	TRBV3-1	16	CASSQSGGGSNQPQHF	TGTGCCAGCAGCCAGAGCGGAGGGGGTAGCAATCAGCCCCAGCATTTT
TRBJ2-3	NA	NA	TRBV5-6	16	CASRLPGRGHTDTQYF	TGTGCCAGCAGATTACCAGGGCGGGGGCACACAGATACGCAGTATTTT
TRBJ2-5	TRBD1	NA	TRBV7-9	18	CASSLTGQSFQYQETQYF	TGTGCCAGCAGCTTAACGGGACAGTCTTTCCAGTACCAAGAGACCCAGTACTTC
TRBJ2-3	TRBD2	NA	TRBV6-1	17	CASTLRGAGGYTDTQYF	TGTGCCAGCACTCTAAGGGGTGCGGGGGGCTACACAGATACGCAGTATTTT
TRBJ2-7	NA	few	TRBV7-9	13	CASSLWQEYEQYF	TGTGCCAGCAGCTTATGGCAGGAATACGAGCAGTACTTC
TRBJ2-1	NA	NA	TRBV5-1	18	CASSRPAGAWQSYNEQFF	TGCGCCAGCAGCCGTCCAGCGGGTGCCTGGCAGTCCTACAATGAGCAGTTCTTC
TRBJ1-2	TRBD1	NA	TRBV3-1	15	CASSLGQGPVEGYTF	TGTGCCAGCAGCCTCGGACAGGGGCCAGTCGAGGGCTACACCTTC
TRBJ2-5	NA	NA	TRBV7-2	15	CASSLVGHREETQYF	TGTGCCAGCAGCTTGGTCGGACACCGTGAGGAGACCCAGTACTTC